The count of the clone carrying this T cell receptor (beta chain) is one. The antigen is undetermined. With the Oncomine TCR Beta short-read assay, DNA from cultured CD4+ T cells was sequenced. Genomic DNA was isolated from cultured CD4+ T cells. TCRdb ran MiXCR on the PCR reads and lists one entry per CDR3 protein. The sample lists roughly 7,600 distinct CDR3 sequences, 21% seen once, with about 10% in the top ten. Treatment: roughly nine-day PBMC culture with coronavirus spike peptide pools or control peptides (ViraFEST assay). These data belong to a study of vaccination and CD4 T cells after COVID-19. At the level of the study: Overlapping SARS-CoV-2, HCoV-NL63, HCoV-OC43 and HCoV-229E spike peptides were used to stimulate cells.

Germline V gene lookup returns CDR1 SGHNT and CDR2 YENEEA. The CDR3 runs to 15 residues. V gave up 2 bases and J gave up 2 bases, with 13 bases separating them. The rearrangement links TRBV11-3 to TRBJ2-7; the D call may be TRBD1 or TRBD2 (5 bases each). Material: CD4+ T cells from blood, cultured in vitro, obtained after SARS-CoV-2 vaccination. The receptor was derived from a human donor who had recovered from COVID-19. The CDR3 spells CASSLSERGTYEQYF. The CDR3 DNA follows: TGTGCCAGCAGCTTATCCGAGAGGGGCACCTACGAGCAGTACTTC.